The sequence of this TCR beta chain was determined in a study of blood T cell repertoires in COVID-19 (TCRdb year 2020). Background for the entire study: Samples from collaborators originated in the United States, Italy and Spain and spanned both the acute and convalescent phases of COVID-19. The material from the prospective study consisted of cDNA or gDNA derived from T cells, B-cell-depleted T cells, or PBMCs. Subjects who had been exposed to COVID-19, were actively infected with it, or had recovered from it provided the deeply sampled blood TCRbeta repertoires that made up the dataset. The repertoires were made available in a free public database intended to serve as a resource for research on the immune response to SARS-CoV-2. Samples were obtained from the ongoing ImmuneRACE study (first 160 participants) and from over a thousand subjects provided by 6 global collaborators. Nearly every sample came with metadata listing a de-identified subject ID, COVID-19 status, age in years and sex. Where available, HLA class I and class II types were taken from metadata supplied by the sample provider and were not determined by assay-based typing. What the authors observed across the whole study: How much clinical and demographic metadata was included differed by source and by participant, and the metadata was provided uncurated.

One collaborating source in Seattle enrolled patients while the patients were actively infected and followed the patients over time throughout the course of disease. Collaborating institutions collected whole blood in K2EDTA tubes following their own protocols. For TCRbeta analysis, collaborator samples were shipped as frozen whole blood, as isolated PBMCs, or as DNA extracted from either sample type. The CDR3, from cysteine to phenylalanine, totals 20 residues. Kept here is only the CDR3 DNA, which spans 60 bases and is read in frame from base 1. Via the germline V gene, CDR1 is SGHVS and CDR2 FQNEAQ. V is reduced by 5 bases and J by 3 bases, leaving a spacing of 32 bases between them. Remarks on this clone: Its antigen specificity is not known. No quality values exist for individual bases; no much larger clone is one base distant.

TCRbeta CDR3 regions were amplified from genomic DNA by means of the immunoSEQ Assay, a bias-controlled multiplex PCR. Per the source publication's procedure: Within the assay, amplification of reference gene primers was used to estimate how many nucleated cells each sample contained. To quantify the absolute abundance of each unique TCRbeta CDR3 rearrangement, sequence reads were collapsed and filtered. Productive Simpson clonality was computed per sample as the square root of Simpson's diversity index over productive rearrangements. TCRdb limited this immuneACCESS table to in-frame rearrangements with V and J called. A share of clones is missing; checked studies link under half to unresolved V genes, and the rest is unexplained. Clone size and the V and J calls come from that table; the DNA yielded D and trimming. The sample table holds over 60,000 clones, of which under 85% were seen once. The top ten constitute 13% of the sample.

What was sequenced was peripheral blood. The receptor was derived from a man between 45 and 60 years old with COVID-19, enrolled during active disease. This sequence uses TRBV7-8 and TRBJ2-7; a weak D assignment points to TRBD1 (6 bases agree). This receptor has the CDR3 CASSPWGTTTHKSLIYEQYF. The nucleotides read TGTGCCAGCAGCCCTTGGGGGACAACAACCCACAAATCGTTAATCTACGAGCAGTACTTC.